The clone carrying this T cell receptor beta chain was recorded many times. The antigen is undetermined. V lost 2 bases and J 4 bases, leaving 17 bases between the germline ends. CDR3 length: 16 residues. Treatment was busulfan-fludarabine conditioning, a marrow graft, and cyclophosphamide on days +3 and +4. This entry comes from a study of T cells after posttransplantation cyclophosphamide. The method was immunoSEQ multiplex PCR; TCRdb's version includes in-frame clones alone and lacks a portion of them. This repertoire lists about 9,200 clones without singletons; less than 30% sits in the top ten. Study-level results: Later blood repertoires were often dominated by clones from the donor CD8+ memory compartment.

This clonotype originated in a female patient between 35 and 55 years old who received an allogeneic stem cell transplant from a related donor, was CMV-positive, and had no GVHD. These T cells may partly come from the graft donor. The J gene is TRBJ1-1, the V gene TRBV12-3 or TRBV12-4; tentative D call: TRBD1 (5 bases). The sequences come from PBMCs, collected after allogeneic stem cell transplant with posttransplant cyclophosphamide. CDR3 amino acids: CASSLRLGVGSTEAFF. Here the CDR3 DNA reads TGTGCCAGCAGTTTACGTCTAGGGGTTGGTAGCACTGAAGCTTTCTTT.